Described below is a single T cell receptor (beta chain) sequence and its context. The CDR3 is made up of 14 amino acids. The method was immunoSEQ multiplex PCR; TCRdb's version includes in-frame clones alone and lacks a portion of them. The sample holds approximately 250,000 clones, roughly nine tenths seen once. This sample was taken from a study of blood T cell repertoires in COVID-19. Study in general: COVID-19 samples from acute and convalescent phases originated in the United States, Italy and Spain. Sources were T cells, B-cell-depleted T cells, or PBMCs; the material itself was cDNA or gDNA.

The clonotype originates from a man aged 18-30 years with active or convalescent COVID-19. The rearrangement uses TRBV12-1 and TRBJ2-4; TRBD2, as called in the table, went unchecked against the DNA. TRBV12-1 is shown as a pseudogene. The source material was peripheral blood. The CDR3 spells CASSSVPLLNIQYF. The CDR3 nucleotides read TGTGCCAGCAGCTCCGTACCACTTCTAAACATTCAGTACTTC.